Described below is a single T cell receptor beta chain sequence and its context. Its antigen target is currently unknown. No quality values exist for individual bases; no much larger clone is one base distant. Using the deep immunoSEQ assay, multiplex PCR amplified TCR CDR3 regions from genomic DNA. For each cell subset, the extracted genomic DNA was distributed evenly across all wells of several immunoSEQ 96-well plates, and each plate served as one replicate. Each replicate PCR for sorted subsets received about 210 ng genomic DNA, equal to around 32,000 T cell genomes. Purified libraries were measured with a Qubit 3.0 fluorometer, size-checked on a Bioanalyzer 2100, and measured again with the KAPA Library Quantification kit. Every immunoSEQ 96-well plate was sequenced on a dedicated single-read 150-cycle Illumina NextSeq 550 flow cell. Turning to the authors' computational methods: Because only junctional sequences without quality scores were contained in the immunoSEQ output, filtering matching that applied to full-length reads could not be performed. To assign V/J genes and CDR3, sequences were annotated against IMGT germline references using PyIR, a Python wrapper for IgBLAST v1.9. Reads with weak V/J assignments (E-value above 1e-6), missing CDR3, stop codons, out-of-frame junctions, or ambiguous translated residues were removed. A V3J clonotype was defined by an identical inferred V gene, J gene, and CDR3 amino acid sequence. Percentage overlap between repertoires was calculated by dividing the number of shared unique clonotypes by the size of the smaller repertoire. RTK rarefaction, the Chao1 estimator, and Recon v2.1 estimates of unobserved clonotypes were used to assess repertoire richness. Generation probabilities for all TCRbeta clonotypes obtained by the gDNA method from a handful of donors were computed using OLGA. TCRdb took this table from immuneACCESS and kept in-frame rearrangements with V and J called. Such tables lack part of the clones; where checked against another copy, unresolved V genes explain under half of the gap, and the rest is unexplained. V and J calls and clone size come straight from that table; D and trimming were deduced from the DNA. In all, the sample holds about 2,100,000 clones, and 93% of those were seen once. The ten largest clones add up to roughly 1.8% of the sample.

This sample is drawn from a study of shared clonotypes between healthy human individuals (dated by TCRdb to the early 2020s). Regarding the research as a whole: A couple of women and three men aged 18 to 49 years were included in the cohort. Per donor, three plates each were used for CD4 naive and CD4 memory, two for CD8 naive, and one for CD8 memory. Between about 0.94 and 8.9 billion PBMCs per donor were obtained by leukapheresis. Blood TCR repertoires of a handful of healthy adults were deeply sequenced to estimate repertoire size and the extent of clonotype sharing between individuals. Different laboratories and diverse techniques were used to prepare libraries and sequence TCR repertoires, to increase sequencing depth and limit assay-specific biases. Here is what the overall study found, with its caveats: Because the study included a small number of donors, the genetic and exposure-history diversity represented was limited. Rarefaction of sorted-subset datasets indicated incomplete sequencing despite the large sequencing depth. Based on pairwise subsampling, the degree of clonotype sharing among donors was expected to be affected by sequencing depth. About 5% of naive CD4, 3.5% of naive CD8, about 2.5% of memory CD4, and 0.35% to 0.5% of memory CD8 clonotypes were shared across a few donors. Sampling was limited to blood, and TCR repertoires in tissue likely differ from TCR repertoires in blood. Estimated clonotype richness was generally larger for naive than for memory subsets. Compared with non-shared clonotypes, the clonotypes found in all four sorted-subset donors had higher generation probabilities.

CD8 naive samples were obtained by positive selection for CCR7 among CD45RO-negative cells, yielding a CD45RA+CCR7+ population from which TemRA cells were excluded. The donors were healthy, HIV-negative adults who had no recently reported acute infections or vaccinations. Every donor was a Caucasian adult living in Nashville, Tennessee, USA. Blood was collected by leukapheresis, and PBMCs were isolated by Ficoll-Histopaque density gradient centrifugation and then cryopreserved in liquid nitrogen vapor phase. Purity and quantity of every magnetically sorted T cell population were checked by analytical flow cytometry. Genomic DNA was isolated from every sorted fraction and measured by UV absorbance on a Nanodrop 2000c. The TCR sequence derives from a man aged 18 to 35 in good health. Some clones in this sample may be carry-over from other donors' samples. The source material was naive CD8+ T cells from PBMCs. This specimen's cell subset or site label, per the study, means: CD45RA+CCR7+.

The CDR3 is CANSRAGSSYEQYF. The DNA is TGTGCCAACTCCAGGGCGGGTTCCTCCTACGAGCAGTACTTC. The sequence links TRBV28 to TRBJ2-7, with the D gene tentatively TRBD1 or TRBD2, based on 5 matching bases in each. V and J are truncated by 10 bases and 0 bases respectively, leaving an intervening sequence of 16 bases. The germline V gene provides CDR1 MDHEN and CDR2 SYDVKM. From the cysteine up to the phenylalanine, the CDR3 has a length of 14 residues. Just the 42-base CDR3 DNA is kept, in frame starting at base 1. The reference TRBV28 and TRBJ2-7 proteins fill in what lies around the CDR3, so the full variable domain reads DVKVTQSSRYLVKRTGEKVFLECVQDMDHENMFWYRQDPGLGLRLIYFSYDVKMKEKGDIPEGYSVSREKKERFSLILESASTNQTSMYLCANSRAGSSYEQYFGPGTRLTVT.